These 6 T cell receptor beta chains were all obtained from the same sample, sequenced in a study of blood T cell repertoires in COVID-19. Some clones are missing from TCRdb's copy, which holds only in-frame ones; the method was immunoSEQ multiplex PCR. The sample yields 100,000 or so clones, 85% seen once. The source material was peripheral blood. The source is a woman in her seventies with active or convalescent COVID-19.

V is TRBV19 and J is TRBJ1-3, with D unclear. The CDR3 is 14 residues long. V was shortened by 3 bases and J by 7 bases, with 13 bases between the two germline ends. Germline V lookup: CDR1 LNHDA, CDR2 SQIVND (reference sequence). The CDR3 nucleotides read TGTGCCAGTAGTATGCACAGTATGATTAACACCATATATTTT. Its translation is CASSMHSMINTIYF.

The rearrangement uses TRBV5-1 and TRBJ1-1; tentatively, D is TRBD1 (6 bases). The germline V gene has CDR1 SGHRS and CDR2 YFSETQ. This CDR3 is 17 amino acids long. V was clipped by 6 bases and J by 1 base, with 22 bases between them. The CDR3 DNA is TGCGCCAGCAATCAGGGGTTACTATCGAGGGAGAACACTGAAGCTTTCTTT. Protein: CASNQGLLSRENTEAFF.

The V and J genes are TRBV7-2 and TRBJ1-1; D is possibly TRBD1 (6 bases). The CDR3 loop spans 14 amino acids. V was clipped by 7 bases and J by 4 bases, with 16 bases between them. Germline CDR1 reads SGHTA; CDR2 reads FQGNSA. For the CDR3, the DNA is TGTGCCAGCACCCCGGGGAAAGGGGGCACTGAAGCTTTCTTT. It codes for CASTPGKGGTEAFF.

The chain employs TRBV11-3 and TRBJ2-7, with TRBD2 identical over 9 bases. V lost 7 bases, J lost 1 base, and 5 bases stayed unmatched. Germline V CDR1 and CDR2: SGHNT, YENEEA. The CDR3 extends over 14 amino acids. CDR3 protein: CASMYSGSSYEQYF. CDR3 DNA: TGTGCCAGCATGTATAGCGGGAGTTCCTACGAGCAGTACTTC.

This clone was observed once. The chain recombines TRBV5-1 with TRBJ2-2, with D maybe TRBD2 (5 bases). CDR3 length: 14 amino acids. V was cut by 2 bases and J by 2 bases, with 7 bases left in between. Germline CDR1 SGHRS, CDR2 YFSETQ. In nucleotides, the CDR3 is TGCGCCAGCAGCTTTGGGAGAAACACCGGGGAGCTGTTTTTT. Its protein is CASSFGRNTGELFF.

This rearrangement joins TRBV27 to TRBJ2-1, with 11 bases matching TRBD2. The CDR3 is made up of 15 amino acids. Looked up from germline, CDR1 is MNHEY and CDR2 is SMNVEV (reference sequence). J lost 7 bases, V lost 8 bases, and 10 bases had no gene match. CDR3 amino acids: CASGLLAGVRNEQFF. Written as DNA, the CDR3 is TGTGCCAGCGGATTACTAGCGGGAGTTCGTAATGAGCAGTTCTTC.